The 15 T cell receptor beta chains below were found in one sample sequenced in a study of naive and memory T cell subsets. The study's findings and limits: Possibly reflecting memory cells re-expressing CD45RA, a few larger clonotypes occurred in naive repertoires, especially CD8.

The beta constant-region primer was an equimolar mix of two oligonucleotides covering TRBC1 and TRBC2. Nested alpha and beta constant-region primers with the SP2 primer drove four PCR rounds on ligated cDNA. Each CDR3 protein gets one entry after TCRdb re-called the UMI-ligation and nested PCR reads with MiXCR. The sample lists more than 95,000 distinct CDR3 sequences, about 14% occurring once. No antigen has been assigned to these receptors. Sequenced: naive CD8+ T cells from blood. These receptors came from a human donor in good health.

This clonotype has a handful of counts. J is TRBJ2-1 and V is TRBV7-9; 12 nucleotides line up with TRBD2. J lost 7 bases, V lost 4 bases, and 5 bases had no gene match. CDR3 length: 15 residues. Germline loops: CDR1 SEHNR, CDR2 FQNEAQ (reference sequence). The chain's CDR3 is CASSSSGRALNEQFF. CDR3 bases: TGTGCCAGCAGCTCTAGCGGGAGGGCCCTAAATGAGCAGTTCTTC.

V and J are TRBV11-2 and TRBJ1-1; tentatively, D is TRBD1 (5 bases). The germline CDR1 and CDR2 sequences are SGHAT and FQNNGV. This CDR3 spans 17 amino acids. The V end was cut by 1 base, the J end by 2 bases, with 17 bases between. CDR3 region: CASSLVFSGGGNTEAFF. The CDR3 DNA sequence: TGTGCCAGCAGCTTAGTGTTTTCCGGGGGGGGAAACACTGAAGCTTTCTTT.

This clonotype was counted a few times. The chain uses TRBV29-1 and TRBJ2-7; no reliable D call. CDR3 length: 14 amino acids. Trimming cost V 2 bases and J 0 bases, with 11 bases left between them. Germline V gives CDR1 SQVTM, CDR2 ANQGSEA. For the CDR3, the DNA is TGCAGCGTTGAATCCGGCCGAAACTCCTACGAGCAGTACTTC. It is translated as CSVESGRNSYEQYF.

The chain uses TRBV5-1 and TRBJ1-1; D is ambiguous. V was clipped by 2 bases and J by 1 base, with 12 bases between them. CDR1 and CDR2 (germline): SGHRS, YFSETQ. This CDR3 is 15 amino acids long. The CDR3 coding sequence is TGCGCCAGCAGCTTTTTTCAGACGGGGAACACTGAAGCTTTCTTT. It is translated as CASSFFQTGNTEAFF. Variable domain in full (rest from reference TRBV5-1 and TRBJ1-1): KAGVTQTPRYLIKTRGQQVTLSCSPISGHRSVSWYQQTPGQGLQFLFEYFSETQRNKGNFPGRFSGRQFSNSRSEMNVSTLELGDSALYLCASSFFQTGNTEAFFGQGTRLTVV.

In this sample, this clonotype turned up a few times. DNA of the CDR3: TGTGCCAGCAGTAGCATCGCGGGGAATGAGCAGTTCTTC. Translation gives CASSSIAGNEQFF. The rearrangement uses TRBV28 and TRBJ2-1, with D perhaps TRBD2 (6 bases). In germline, CDR1 is MDHEN, CDR2 SYDVKM. CDR3 length: 13 residues. V gave up 5 bases and J gave up 7 bases, with 12 bases separating them. Combining the CDR3 with reference TRBV28 and TRBJ2-1 gives the whole variable domain DVKVTQSSRYLVKRTGEKVFLECVQDMDHENMFWYRQDPGLGLRLIYFSYDVKMKEKGDIPEGYSVSREKKERFSLILESASTNQTSMYLCASSSIAGNEQFFGPGTRLTVL.

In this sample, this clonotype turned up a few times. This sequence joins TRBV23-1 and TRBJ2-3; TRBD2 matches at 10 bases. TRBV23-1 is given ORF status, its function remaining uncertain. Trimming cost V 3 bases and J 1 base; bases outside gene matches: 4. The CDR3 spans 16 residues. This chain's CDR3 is CASSQDTSGGTDTQYF. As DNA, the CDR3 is TGCGCCAGCAGTCAGGATACTAGCGGGGGCACAGATACGCAGTATTTT.

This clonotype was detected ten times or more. The CDR3 DNA is TGTGCCAGCAGCCAAGAAGAGGGGGTATCTTGGGGCTACACCTTC. This translates into CASSQEEGVSWGYTF. V usage is TRBV4-2 and J usage is TRBJ1-2, with D tentatively TRBD1 (6 bases). CDR3 length: 15 residues. The ends were cut back, 0 bases at V and 8 bases at J, with 16 bases in the middle. Germline V gene data show CDR1 as LGHNA and CDR2 as YNFKEQ.

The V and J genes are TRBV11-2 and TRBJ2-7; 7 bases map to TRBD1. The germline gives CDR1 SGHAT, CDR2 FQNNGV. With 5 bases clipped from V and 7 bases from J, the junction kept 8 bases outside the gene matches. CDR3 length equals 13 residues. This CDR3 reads CASSPTRTGEQYF. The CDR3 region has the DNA TGTGCCAGCAGCCCTACTCGGACAGGAGAGCAGTACTTC. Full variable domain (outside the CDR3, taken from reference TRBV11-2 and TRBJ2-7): EAGVAQSPRYKIIEKRQSVAFWCNPISGHATLYWYQQILGQGPKLLIQFQNNGVVDDSQLPKDRFSAERLKGVDSTLKIQPAKLEDSAVYLCASSPTRTGEQYFGPGTRLTVT.

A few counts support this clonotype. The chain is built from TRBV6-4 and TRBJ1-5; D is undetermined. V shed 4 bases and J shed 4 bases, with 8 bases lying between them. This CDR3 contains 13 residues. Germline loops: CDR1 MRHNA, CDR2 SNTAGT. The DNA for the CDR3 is TGTGCCAGCAGTGCGTGGATTAATCAGCCCCAGCATTTT. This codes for CASSAWINQPQHF.

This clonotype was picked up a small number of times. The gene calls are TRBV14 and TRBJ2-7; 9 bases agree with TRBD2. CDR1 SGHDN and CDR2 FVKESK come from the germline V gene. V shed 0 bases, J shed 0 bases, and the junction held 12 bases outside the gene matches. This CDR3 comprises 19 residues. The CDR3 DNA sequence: TGTGCCAGCAGCCAAGACTCGATATTAGGTAGCGGGAGCTCCTACGAGCAGTACTTC. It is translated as CASSQDSILGSGSSYEQYF.

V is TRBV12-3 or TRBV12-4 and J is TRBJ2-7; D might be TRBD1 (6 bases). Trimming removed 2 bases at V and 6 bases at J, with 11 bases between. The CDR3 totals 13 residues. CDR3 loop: CASSLQGSSEQYF. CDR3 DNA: TGTGCCAGCAGTTTACAGGGGAGCAGCGAGCAGTACTTC.

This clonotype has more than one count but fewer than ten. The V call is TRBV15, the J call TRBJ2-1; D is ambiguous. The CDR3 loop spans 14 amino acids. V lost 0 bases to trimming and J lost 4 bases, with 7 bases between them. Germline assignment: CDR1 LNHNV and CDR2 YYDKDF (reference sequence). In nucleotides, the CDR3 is TGTGCCACCAGCAGAGATCTAGAGTACAATGAGCAGTTCTTC. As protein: CATSRDLEYNEQFF.

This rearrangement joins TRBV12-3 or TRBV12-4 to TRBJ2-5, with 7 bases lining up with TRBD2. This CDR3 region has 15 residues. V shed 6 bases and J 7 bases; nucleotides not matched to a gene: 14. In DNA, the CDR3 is TGTGCCAGCAGCCCAAGAGCGGGACGGGACGGGACCCAGTACTTC. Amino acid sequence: CASSPRAGRDGTQYF.

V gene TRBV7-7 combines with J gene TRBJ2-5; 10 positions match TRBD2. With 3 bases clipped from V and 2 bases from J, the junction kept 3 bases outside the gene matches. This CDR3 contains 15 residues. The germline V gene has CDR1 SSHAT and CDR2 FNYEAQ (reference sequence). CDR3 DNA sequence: TGTGCCAGCAGCTTCGGGACTAGCGCGCAAGAGACCCAGTACTTC. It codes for CASSFGTSAQETQYF.

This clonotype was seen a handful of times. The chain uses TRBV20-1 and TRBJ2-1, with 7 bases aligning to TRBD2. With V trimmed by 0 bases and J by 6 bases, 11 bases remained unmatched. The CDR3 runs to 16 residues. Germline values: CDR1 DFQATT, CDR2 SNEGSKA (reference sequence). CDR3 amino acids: CSAREFGGRISNEQFF. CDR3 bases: TGCAGTGCTAGAGAATTCGGCGGGAGAATAAGCAATGAGCAGTTCTTC.